This T cell receptor beta chain was retrieved from a study of PD-1 blockade in classical Hodgkin lymphoma. Study in general: Intravenous nivolumab at 3 mg/kg was given to patients every 2 weeks. Points from the study as a whole: Diversity similar to that of newly diagnosed patients was seen at baseline in complete responders. Any patient who commenced nivolumab under 1 year after ASCT was excluded.

Assay used: immunoSEQ multiplex PCR; TCRdb lists only in-frame clones, some missing. The sample holds some 93,000 clones, more than 80% seen once. Regarding time point: cycle 4 day 1 (C4D1), after more than five weeks of nivolumab. Each of the patients experienced relapse following autologous stem cell transplantation, and their brentuximab vedotin exposure differed. Of note for this clone: The antigen is undetermined.

The CDR3 length is 14 residues. The V end was cut by 3 bases, the J end by 0 bases, with 8 bases between. Germline V gene sequence: CDR1 MNHEY, CDR2 SMNVEV (reference sequence). The specimen was peripheral blood mononuclear cells (PBMCs), collected before the fourth cycle of nivolumab. The gene calls are TRBV27 and TRBJ1-1; D gene uncertain. The sequence was obtained from a human donor with classical Hodgkin lymphoma. CDR3 bases: TGTGCCAGCAGTTTTGGCTACATGAACACTGAAGCTTTCTTT. Encoded protein: CASSFGYMNTEAFF.